The clone carrying this TCR beta chain was recorded a few times. The CDR3 has 15 amino acids. Losses at the gene ends were 4 bases for V and 6 bases for J; bases not matched to a gene: 8. The V gene's germline CDR1 is SGHRS and CDR2 YFSETQ. Amplified TCR beta CDR3 regions came from RNA transcripts. When the TCR CDR3 underwent first-round RT-PCR, the HTBI primer set was used. TCRdb reprocessed the multiplex PCR reads with MiXCR, giving one entry per CDR3 protein. Here the sample spans approximately 640,000 distinct CDR3 sequences, 45% being singletons. This entry comes from a study of T cells in Graves' hyperthyroidism and ophthalmopathy.

The V gene is TRBV5-1, the J gene TRBJ2-3; 10 bases are a match to TRBD2. This TCR was sampled from an adult man with Graves' disease, either hyperthyroidism or ophthalmopathy (not recorded which). Sequencing used peripheral blood or thyroid tissue (not recorded which). The CDR3 is CASSLAGANWDTQYF. CDR3 in DNA: TGCGCCAGCAGCCTAGCGGGGGCCAACTGGGATACGCAGTATTTT. The entire variable domain, with the rest obtained from reference TRBV5-1 and TRBJ2-3, is as follows: KAGVTQTPRYLIKTRGQQVTLSCSPISGHRSVSWYQQTPGQGLQFLFEYFSETQRNKGNFPGRFSGRQFSNSRSEMNVSTLELGDSALYLCASSLAGANWDTQYFGPGTRLTVL.